The clone carrying this TCR beta chain occurred a few times. Those who participated ranged in age from 18 to 89 years and resided in 20 to 25 US areas. Which cohort a participant joined came from the clinical history participants gave. Symptom resolution, clearance, or two negative PCRs marked donors in Cohort 3 as recovered. The data were taken from a study of blood T cell repertoires in COVID-19. Across the whole study: The samples span acute and convalescent COVID-19 from the United States, Italy and Spain.

The assay was immunoSEQ multiplex PCR, and TCRdb's table has in-frame clones only and misses some. Of around 330,000 clones listed, 75% to 90% are singletons. The CDR3 runs 16 residues. Germline CDR1 is KGHDR and CDR2 is SFDVKD. V lost 2 bases, J lost 4 bases, and 5 bases stayed unmatched. The sequenced material came from PBMCs or T cells enriched from blood (not recorded which). The V call is TRBV24-1, the J call TRBJ2-2; 8 nucleotides line up with TRBD1. The clonotype was recovered from a woman aged 40 to 49 who had recovered from COVID-19. In DNA, the CDR3 is TGTGCCACCAGTGATTATCCAGGGGGCGGCACCGGGGAGCTGTTTTTT. Its protein product is CATSDYPGGGTGELFF.